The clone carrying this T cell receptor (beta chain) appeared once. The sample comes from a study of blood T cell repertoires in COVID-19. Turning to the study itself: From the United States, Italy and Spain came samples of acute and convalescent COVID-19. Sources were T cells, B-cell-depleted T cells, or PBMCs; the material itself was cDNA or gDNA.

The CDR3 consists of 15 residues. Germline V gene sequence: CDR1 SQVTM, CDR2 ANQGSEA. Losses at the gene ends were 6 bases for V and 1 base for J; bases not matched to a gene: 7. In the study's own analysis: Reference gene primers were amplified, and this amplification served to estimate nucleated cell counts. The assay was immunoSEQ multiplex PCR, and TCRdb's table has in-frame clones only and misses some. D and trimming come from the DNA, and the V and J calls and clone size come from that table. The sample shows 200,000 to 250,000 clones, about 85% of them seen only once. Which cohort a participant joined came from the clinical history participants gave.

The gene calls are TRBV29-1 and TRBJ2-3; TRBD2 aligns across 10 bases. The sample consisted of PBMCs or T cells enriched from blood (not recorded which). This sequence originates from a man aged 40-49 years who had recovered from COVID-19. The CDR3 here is CSVSRGTSGTDTQYF. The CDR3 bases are TGCAGCGTAAGTCGCGGGACTAGCGGCACAGATACGCAGTATTTT.